The rows below give T cell receptor beta chains drawn from one sample of a study of cytomegalovirus exposure and HLA in healthy donors. The table came from immunoSEQ multiplex PCR; TCRdb's copy has only in-frame clones and leaves some out. The repertoire holds roughly 100,000 clones, with approximately 79% as singletons. The sequenced material came from PBMCs. Every receptor here comes from a man aged 55 to 70 in good health and CMV-seronegative. Both conserved end residues are part of each CDR3. The order of the fields is V gene, J gene, clone size, D gene, CDR3 DNA, CDR3 protein. D genes are given only for firm matches. Clone size is stated in some rows and not others, as once, few, many or a class when expanded.

>TRBV7-8|TRBJ2-5|NA|NA
TGTGCCAGCAGCCCCGGGTACGGTGAGACCCAGTACTTC
CASSPGYGETQYF
>TRBV11-2|TRBJ1-2|few|NA
TGTGCCAGCAGCCACCAGGCAGTCTATGGCTACACCTTC
CASSHQAVYGYTF
>TRBV11-1|TRBJ1-6|NA|TRBD1
TGTGCCAGCAGCTTAGAGGGGACAGGGAATTCACCCCTCCACTTT
CASSLEGTGNSPLHF
>TRBV2|TRBJ1-2|NA|NA
TGTGCCAGCAGGCCCCGAGAACCACGGGGCTACACCTTC
CASRPREPRGYTF
>TRBV5-4|TRBJ2-1|NA|NA
TGTGCCAGCAGCTTTCCAGCCCAGACTTACAATGAGCAGTTCTTC
CASSFPAQTYNEQFF
>TRBV7-3|TRBJ2-7|once|NA
TGTGCCAGCAGCTTTAGGCCCGCGGACGAGCAGTACTTC
CASSFRPADEQYF
>TRBV9|TRBJ2-5|NA|TRBD2
TGTGCCAGCAGCGTAGGGACAGATTTACTAGCGGGGGTCCAAGAGACCCAGTACTTC
CASSVGTDLLAGVQETQYF
>TRBV9|TRBJ1-2|NA|TRBD1
TGTGCCAGCAGCGTGAGGGGACAGGGGGCCGACGTGGGGGGCTACACCTTC
CASSVRGQGADVGGYTF
>TRBV27|TRBJ1-1|NA|TRBD1
TGTGCCAGCAGCCGACCCCCGACAGGGGGGAACACTGAAGCTTTCTTT
CASSRPPTGGNTEAFF
>TRBV2|TRBJ2-7|NA|TRBD1
TGTGCCAGCAGTACCGGGACAGGGGGCCAGGAGCAGTACTTC
CASSTGTGGQEQYF
>TRBV19|TRBJ1-4|few|TRBD1
TGTGCCAGCGACAGGGGGCGGCCTAATGAAAAACTGTTTTTT
CASDRGRPNEKLFF
>TRBV30|TRBJ1-5|NA|TRBD1
TGTGCCTCCCAAACCACGGGGCAGGGGGATCAGCCCCAGCATTTT
CASQTTGQGDQPQHF
>TRBV7-8|TRBJ2-5|NA|NA
TGTGCCAGCAGTTCTGAGAGAACGGAAGAGACCCAGTACTTC
CASSSERTEETQYF
>TRBV28|TRBJ2-5|NA|TRBD2
TGTGCCAGCAGTCCCGGGACTAGCGGGGGGTTATGGGAGACCCAGTACTTC
CASSPGTSGGLWETQYF
>TRBV9|TRBJ2-5|NA|NA
TGTGCCAGCAGCGTCATCCCACAAGAGACCCAGTACTTC
CASSVIPQETQYF
>TRBV6-5|TRBJ2-2|NA|NA
TGTGCCAGCAGCCTTCCGAGCACCGGGGAGCTGTTTTTT
CASSLPSTGELFF
>TRBV6-6|TRBJ2-5|few|NA
TGTGCCAGCAGTTACTGGAGGGAAGAGACCCAGTACTTC
CASSYWREETQYF
>TRBV9|TRBJ1-6|NA|TRBD1
TGTGCCAGCAGCCCAGGACAGGGTCGCTCCTATAATTCACCCCTCCACTTT
CASSPGQGRSYNSPLHF
>TRBV4-1|TRBJ2-7|NA|TRBD1
TGCGCCAGCAGCCATCGGACAGGAAGCTCCTACGAGCAGTACTTC
CASSHRTGSSYEQYF
>TRBV6-6|TRBJ1-3|NA|TRBD1
TGTGCCAGCAGACGTACAGGGGTAGGAAACACCATATATTTT
CASRRTGVGNTIYF
>TRBV9|TRBJ2-7|few|TRBD1
TGTGCCAGCAGCATGCGACAGGGCTCCTACGAGCAGTACTTC
CASSMRQGSYEQYF
>TRBV7-2|TRBJ2-1|NA|TRBD2
TGTGCCAGCAGCTTAACTAGCGGGACAACCTACAATGAGCAGTTCTTC
CASSLTSGTTYNEQFF
>TRBV4-1|TRBJ1-1|few|TRBD1
TGCGCCAGCAGCCAAGAGACACGGCGGGACAGGGTGAACACTGAAGCTTTCTTT
CASSQETRRDRVNTEAFF
>TRBV19|TRBJ2-2|NA|TRBD1
TGTGCCAGTAAACAGGGGGCTCTGGTAACCGGGGAGCTGTTTTTT
CASKQGALVTGELFF
>TRBV2|TRBJ1-1|NA|NA
TGTGCCAGTGGGGGGGGTGGCACTGAAGCTTTCTTT
CASGGGGTEAFF
>TRBV5-1|TRBJ1-2|NA|NA
TGCGCCAGCAGCGACTCAGGGAACTATGGCTACACCTTC
CASSDSGNYGYTF
>TRBV9|TRBJ1-6|once|NA
TGTGCCAGCAGCGTAGAGAACACCTTTAATTCACCCCTCCACTTT
CASSVENTFNSPLHF
>TRBV19|TRBJ1-5|NA|NA
TGTGCCAGTAGCTTGGACAGTTATAGCAATCAGCCCCAGCATTTT
CASSLDSYSNQPQHF
>TRBV18|TRBJ1-2|NA|TRBD1
TGTGCCAGCTCACTGGGACAGGTTAATGGCTACACCTTC
CASSLGQVNGYTF
>TRBV9|TRBJ1-4|few|TRBD1
TGTGCCAGCAGCGTCAGGGACAGGGTTGAAAAACTGTTTTTT
CASSVRDRVEKLFF
>TRBV18|TRBJ2-7|NA|NA
TGTGCCAGCTCACCTGTTAGCAGGGACGAGCAGTACTTC
CASSPVSRDEQYF
>TRBV9|TRBJ1-2|NA|NA
TGTGCCAGCAGCTCACAACAGGGTATCAGTGGCTACACCTTC
CASSSQQGISGYTF
>TRBV7-9|TRBJ1-5|NA|TRBD1
TGTGCCAGCAGCCGTGGCGGGGACAGGCGTAGCAATCAGCCCCAGCATTTT
CASSRGGDRRSNQPQHF
>TRBV15|TRBJ1-6|NA|NA
TGTGCCACCAGCAGAAATTTCGGGACAAGAAATAATTCACCCCTCCACTTT
CATSRNFGTRNNSPLHF
>TRBV28|TRBJ1-5|NA|NA
TGTGCCAGCAGCGGGAGGGGGGGTCTTTTCCAGCCCCAGCATTTT
CASSGRGGLFQPQHF
>TRBV7-9|TRBJ2-7|NA|TRBD2
TGTGCCAGCAGCTTAGCGAGCGGGGGGGGCGAGCAGTACTTC
CASSLASGGGEQYF
>TRBV4-3|TRBJ1-1|NA|NA
TGCGCCAGCAGCCAAGCCGACAGGAGGAACACTGAAGCTTTCTTT
CASSQADRRNTEAFF
>TRBV2|TRBJ2-5|NA|TRBD2
TGTGCCAGCAGTGACCGCCTTCTAGCGGGTCAAGAGACCCAGTACTTC
CASSDRLLAGQETQYF
>TRBV7-2|TRBJ2-5|NA|TRBD1
TGTGCCAGCAGCTTAGGGGGGACAGTCCTATCCCAGTACTTC
CASSLGGTVLSQYF
>TRBV18|TRBJ2-1|NA|TRBD1
TGTGCCAGCTCAACGGCAGGACAGGGATCCTACAATGAGCAGTTCTTC
CASSTAGQGSYNEQFF